The T cell receptor beta chain under discussion was sequenced for a study of neurological immune-mediated disorders. 5'RACE with 10-nucleotide random UMIs produced the cDNA. The authors obtained over 170 million TCR-beta sequences from 15-18 subjects per sequencing run. TCRdb re-called the 5' RACE reads through MiXCR, storing one row per CDR3 protein. The sample holds roughly 60,000 distinct CDR3 sequences, 4% to 5.5% seen once. CDR1 is MNHEY, CDR2 SVGEGT, per germline. This CDR3 spans 15 amino acids. The V gene lost 2 bases and the J gene lost 1 base, with 9 bases spanning the gap. This clonotype turned up a few times.

The rearrangement links TRBV6-2 or TRBV6-3 to TRBJ1-5, with D perhaps matching TRBD1 (5 bases). The receptor was isolated from a woman aged 45 to 65 with multiple sclerosis. Sequencing was performed on PBMCs. CDR3 DNA: TGTGCCAGCAGTTACCCCGGGGACAGCAATCAGCCCCAGCATTTT. Translation gives CASSYPGDSNQPQHF.